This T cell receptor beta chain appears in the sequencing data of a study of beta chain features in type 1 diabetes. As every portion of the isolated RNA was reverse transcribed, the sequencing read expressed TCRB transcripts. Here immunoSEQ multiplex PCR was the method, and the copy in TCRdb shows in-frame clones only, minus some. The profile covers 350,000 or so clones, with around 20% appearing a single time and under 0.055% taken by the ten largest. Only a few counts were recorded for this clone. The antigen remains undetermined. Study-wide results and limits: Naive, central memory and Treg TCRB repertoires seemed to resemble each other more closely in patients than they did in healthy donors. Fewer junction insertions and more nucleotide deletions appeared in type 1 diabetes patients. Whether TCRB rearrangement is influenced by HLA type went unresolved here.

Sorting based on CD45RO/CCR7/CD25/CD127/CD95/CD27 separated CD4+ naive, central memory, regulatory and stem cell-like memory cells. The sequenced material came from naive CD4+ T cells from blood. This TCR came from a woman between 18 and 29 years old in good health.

The CDR3 DNA reads as TGCGCCAGCAGCTTGGCCAGCTCCTACGAGCAGTACTTC. Protein sequence: CASSLASSYEQYF. The chain links TRBV5-1 to TRBJ2-7; D is ambiguous. Germline values: CDR1 SGHRS, CDR2 YFSETQ. The CDR3 sequence is 13 residues long. V was cut by 0 bases and J by 0 bases, with 4 bases left in between.